This T cell receptor (beta chain) stems from a study of blood T cell repertoires in COVID-19. Study-wide background: Acute and convalescent COVID-19 specimens originated in the United States, Italy and Spain. From T cells, B-cell-depleted T cells, or PBMCs came the material, which was cDNA or gDNA.

Authors' processing steps: Amplifying reference gene primers gave estimates of nucleated cell counts. This table comes from immunoSEQ multiplex PCR, and its TCRdb copy is limited to in-frame clones, with some not included. V, J and clone size are those of that table, while D and trimming were read from the DNA. The sample carries fewer than 500,000 clones, about nine tenths recorded once. Per the germline V gene, CDR1 is LGHNA and CDR2 is YNFKEQ. Deletions cut 0 bases from V and 2 bases from J, with 10 bases between. This CDR3 comprises 15 residues. The TCR originated in a woman between 25 and 40 years old with active or convalescent COVID-19. The specimen was peripheral blood. The rearrangement uses TRBV4-2 and TRBJ1-2; a weak D match, TRBD1 (5 bases). CDR3 residues: CASSQELDTNYGYTF. The CDR3 nucleotides are TGTGCCAGCAGCCAAGAATTGGACACCAACTATGGCTACACCTTC.